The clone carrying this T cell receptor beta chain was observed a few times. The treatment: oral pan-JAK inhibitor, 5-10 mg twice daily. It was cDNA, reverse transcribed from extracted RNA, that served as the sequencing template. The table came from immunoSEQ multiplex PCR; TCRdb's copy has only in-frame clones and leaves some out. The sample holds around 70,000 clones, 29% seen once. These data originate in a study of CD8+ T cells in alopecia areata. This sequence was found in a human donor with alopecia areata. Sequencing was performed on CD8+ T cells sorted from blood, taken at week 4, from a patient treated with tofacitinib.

The CDR3 sequence is CASSQPVKSLSYQETQYF. The CDR3 region has the DNA TGCGCCAGCAGCCAACCGGTTAAGTCTCTATCGTACCAAGAGACCCAGTACTTC. The V and J genes are TRBV4-1 and TRBJ2-5; D ambiguous. The V end was cut by 2 bases, the J end by 0 bases, with 19 bases between. The germline V gene encodes CDR1 MGHRA and CDR2 YSYEKL. The CDR3 has 18 residues.